This T cell receptor beta chain was captured in a study of T-cell memory formation after mild COVID-19. TCRdb analysed the 5' RACE reads with MiXCR anew, one entry per CDR3 protein. Here the sample spans fewer than 600,000 distinct CDR3 sequences, about 20% being singletons. V was clipped by 4 bases and J by 5 bases, with 8 bases between them. The CDR3 is 12 amino acids. Per the germline V gene, CDR1 is GTSNPN and CDR2 is SVGIG (reference sequence). Sequencing used PBMCs or a T cell subset sorted from them (not recorded which). The clonotype was recovered from an adult woman who had mild COVID-19 (a few samples of this study predate the infection). Cell type and time point are not known. This chain uses TRBV30 with TRBJ2-2; D ambiguous. This CDR3 reads CAWKWVTGELFF. CDR3 bases: TGTGCCTGGAAGTGGGTTACCGGGGAGCTGTTTTTT.